This is a list of T cell receptor beta chains from one sample in a study of T cell responses to AZD1222 COVID-19 vaccine. Using immunoSEQ multiplex PCR, the repertoire was profiled, and TCRdb retains in-frame clones only, with some absent. The data hold about 82,000 clones, with 70% to 90% observed a single time. The starting material was peripheral blood, obtained on day 0 of AZD1222 vaccination. All receptors come from an adult in good health. The CDR3 runs from the conserved cysteine through the conserved F or W. The D gene is left open where the match is weak. Rows may omit the clone size; those that give it use once, few, many or a size class.

V gene	clone size	D gene	J gene	CDR3 DNA	CDR3 protein
TRBV27	-	TRBD1	TRBJ1-5	TGTGCCAGCAGACTAGGACAGGGGAGCAATCAGCCCCAGCATTTT	CASRLGQGSNQPQHF
TRBV7-2	-	-	TRBJ2-2	TGTGCCAGCAGCTTACGGGGACCTCCGAACACCGGGGAGCTGTTTTTT	CASSLRGPPNTGELFF
TRBV18	-	-	TRBJ1-4	TGTGCCAGCTCACCACAATCCGGTGGTGAAAAACTGTTTTTT	CASSPQSGGEKLFF
TRBV6-5	few	TRBD1	TRBJ1-2	TGTGCCTTCAGGGGACAGGGCATCTATGGCTACACCTTC	CAFRGQGIYGYTF
TRBV11-2	-	TRBD2	TRBJ2-1	TGTGCCAGCAGCTTAGATCAGGGACTAGCAGGGAATGAGCAGTTCTTC	CASSLDQGLAGNEQFF
TRBV2	-	-	TRBJ1-1	TGTGCCAGCAGTGAATGGGGACACCAGGTGAACACTGAAGCTTTCTTT	CASSEWGHQVNTEAFF
TRBV6-6	-	TRBD2	TRBJ2-1	TGTGCCAGCAGCCCTAGCGGGGAGTACAATGAGCAGTTCTTC	CASSPSGEYNEQFF
TRBV13	few	-	TRBJ2-7	TGTGCCAGCAGCTCCCCCTATAGATATGACAGGAATGACTCCTACGAGCAGTACTTC	CASSSPYRYDRNDSYEQYF
TRBV6-5	-	-	TRBJ1-3	TGTGCCAGCACCCTCGGGGTTACTGGAAACACCATATATTTT	CASTLGVTGNTIYF
TRBV11-3	once	TRBD2	TRBJ2-3	TGTGCCAGCAGCCGACTAGCGGGGGGGCGCACAGATACGCAGTATTTT	CASSRLAGGRTDTQYF
TRBV5-1	-	-	TRBJ1-2	TGCGCCAGCAGCTTAAGGGGCGATGGCTACACCTTC	CASSLRGDGYTF
TRBV5-1	-	-	TRBJ1-1	TGCGCCAGCAGCCCCGGGGGCCTGAACACTGAAGCTTTCTTT	CASSPGGLNTEAFF
TRBV5-8	-	TRBD1	TRBJ1-4	TGTGCCAGCAGCTTGCGGACAGGGGGTAAAGAACTGTTTTTT	CASSLRTGGKELFF
TRBV19	few	-	TRBJ2-7	TGTGCCAGTAGTGCCCCCAAGGGAATGTACGAGCAGTACTTC	CASSAPKGMYEQYF
TRBV19	-	-	TRBJ1-2	TGTGCCAGCCTGGGAGGGGCTAACTATGGCTACACCTTC	CASLGGANYGYTF
TRBV7-2	-	-	TRBJ1-1	TGTGCCAGCATACTTCAGGTAGGGATCGTCGCTGAAGCTTTCTTT	CASILQVGIVAEAFF
TRBV5-1	-	-	TRBJ2-7	TGCGCCAGCAGCTTGGGAGGATTCGAGCAGTACTTC	CASSLGGFEQYF
TRBV4-3	-	TRBD1	TRBJ1-4	TGCGCCAGCAGCCAAGCCCTCTCCACAGGGGGAAAACTGTTTTTT	CASSQALSTGGKLFF
TRBV30	-	-	TRBJ1-3	TGTGCCTTCCATTTGGGGGCTAAGGGAAACACCATATATTTT	CAFHLGAKGNTIYF
TRBV27	-	-	TRBJ1-2	TGTGCCACCCTAGAATTCCCAGGGGCAACCTCTAACTATGGCTACACCTTC	CATLEFPGATSNYGYTF
TRBV11-1	-	TRBD1	TRBJ1-1	TGTGCCAGCAGCTCGCCCCAAAGGACAGGAACTGAAGCTTTCTTT	CASSSPQRTGTEAFF
TRBV15	-	-	TRBJ1-2	TGTGCCACCAGCAGAGATACGGGACTCCCTAACTATGGCTACACCTTC	CATSRDTGLPNYGYTF
TRBV4-1	-	-	TRBJ2-7	TGCGCCAGCAGCCAAGATGAACAGAACTACGAGCAGTACTTC	CASSQDEQNYEQYF
TRBV9	-	-	TRBJ2-7	TGTGCCAGCAGCCCGACAGGATACGAGCAGTACTTC	CASSPTGYEQYF
TRBV5-1	-	-	TRBJ1-2	TGCGCCAGCAGCTTGAACAGGGAGACATCTAACTATGGCTACACCTTC	CASSLNRETSNYGYTF
TRBV29-1	few	-	TRBJ2-2	TGCAGCGTTGAAGTACATCCTGCGAACACCGGGGAGCTGTTTTTT	CSVEVHPANTGELFF
TRBV19	once	-	TRBJ1-5	TGTGCCACCTCGAACAGGAATCAGCCCCAGCATTTT	CATSNRNQPQHF
TRBV4-1	-	-	TRBJ1-5	TGCGCCAGCAGCCAAGTCCGAGGCGGTGGGGACAATCAGCCCCAGCATTTT	CASSQVRGGGDNQPQHF
TRBV5-1	-	TRBD1	TRBJ1-2	TGCGCCAGCAGCCTGGGACAGTCTAGGGGCTACACCTTC	CASSLGQSRGYTF
TRBV28	-	-	TRBJ1-2	TGTGCCAGCAGTTTATATGAGGGGAACTATGGCTACACCTTC	CASSLYEGNYGYTF
TRBV12-2	few	-	TRBJ1-3	TGTGCAAGTCGCTTAGGCGACAGGGCGGGTCACACCATATATTTT	CASRLGDRAGHTIYF
TRBV5-1	-	-	TRBJ2-5	TGCGCCAGCAGCTTGGCGGGTGAGACCCAGTACTTC	CASSLAGETQYF
TRBV7-9	-	TRBD1	TRBJ1-2	TGTGCCAGCAGTCCTGTCGGACAGGGGGCGCGTGGCTACACCTTC	CASSPVGQGARGYTF
TRBV7-2	-	-	TRBJ1-2	TGTGCCAGCAGGCTTCCAGGGGCGCCTTTCTATGGCTACACCTTC	CASRLPGAPFYGYTF
TRBV2	-	-	TRBJ2-5	TGTGCCAGCAGTGCTAGCTACCAAGAGACCCAGTACTTC	CASSASYQETQYF
TRBV6-5	-	-	TRBJ1-2	TGTGCCAGCAGTTCCAGGGGTTACTATGGCTACACCTTC	CASSSRGYYGYTF
TRBV3-1/TRBV3-2	-	-	TRBJ1-1	TGTGCCAGCAGCCAACAGGGGAACACTGAAGCTTTCTTT	CASSQQGNTEAFF
TRBV21-1	-	-	TRBJ1-1	TGTGCCAGTCTTCGGGAGGTAGGGAGGGAAGCTTTCTTT	CASLREVGREAFF
TRBV3-1/TRBV3-2	-	TRBD1	TRBJ1-2	TGTGCCAGCAGCCAAGTATCGACAGGGGCCAACTATGGCTACACCTTC	CASSQVSTGANYGYTF
TRBV9	-	-	TRBJ2-3	TGTGCCAGCAGCGTAGTGGCAGGGAGCACAGATACGCAGTATTTT	CASSVVAGSTDTQYF